The present T cell receptor (beta chain) was sequenced within a study of OX40 agonist ivuxolimab in advanced cancers. Some clones are missing from TCRdb's copy, which holds only in-frame ones; the method was immunoSEQ multiplex PCR. The sample includes about 67,000 clones, about nine tenths seen only once; the top ten take approximately 0.32%. Patients who had autoimmune disease history or got systemic immunosuppression were left out. This clonotype was sampled from an adult with an advanced solid tumor such as melanoma, head and neck, liver or kidney cancer. Specimen: CD4+ or CD8+ T cells sorted from blood, collected in a trial of the OX40 agonist ivuxolimab.

The CDR3 DNA reads as TGTGCCACCAGCAGCAGCGGACAGGGGGACACCGGGGAGCTGTTTTTT. This codes for CATSSSGQGDTGELFF. The chain links TRBV15 to TRBJ2-2; 10 bases agree with TRBD1. This CDR3 region has 16 residues. With 3 bases clipped from V and 3 bases from J, the junction kept 4 bases outside the gene matches. Germline V gene lookup returns CDR1 LNHNV and CDR2 YYDKDF (reference sequence).